These 10 T cell receptor beta chains were all obtained from the same sample, sequenced in a study of cytomegalovirus exposure and HLA in healthy donors. Primers for the PCR totalled 60 Vbeta and 13 Jbeta. Produced via immunoSEQ multiplex PCR; TCRdb's table is partial and in-frame only. The sample yields 150,000 to 200,000 clones, approximately 88% seen once. Sequenced: PBMCs. Receptors were obtained from a boy younger than 18 in good health and CMV-seronegative.

The chain joins TRBV19 to TRBJ2-1; D ambiguous. The CDR3 has 12 amino acids. Trimming cost V 1 base and J 6 bases, with 4 bases left between them. Germline V gives CDR1 LNHDA, CDR2 SQIVND (reference sequence). The CDR3: CASSIAINEQFF. For the CDR3, the DNA is TGTGCCAGTAGTATAGCTATCAATGAGCAGTTCTTC.

This sequence joins TRBV27 and TRBJ1-2; 9 positions agree with TRBD1. The CDR3 is 13 residues long. Per germline, CDR1 MNHEY and CDR2 SMNVEV (reference sequence). V lost 3 bases and J lost 8; bases outside the gene matches: 4. The CDR3 protein is CASSFSTGGGYTF. The CDR3 DNA is TGTGCCAGCAGTTTCTCGACAGGGGGGGGCTACACCTTC.

The chain joins TRBV9 to TRBJ2-7; no definite D call. The CDR3 is 15 residues long. Trimming left V 0 bases short and J 0 bases short, with 10 bases between. Germline V gene data show CDR1 as SGDLS and CDR2 as YYNGEE. This chain's CDR3 is CASSVATPGSYEQYF. DNA for the CDR3: TGTGCCAGCAGCGTAGCTACCCCGGGCTCCTACGAGCAGTACTTC. The full variable domain, rest sourced from reference TRBV9 and TRBJ2-7, is DSGVTQTPKHLITATGQRVTLRCSPRSGDLSVYWYQQSLDQGLQFLIQYYNGEERAKGNILERFSAQQFPDLHSELNLSSLELGDSALYFCASSVATPGSYEQYFGPGTRLTVT.

The chain combines TRBV29-1 with TRBJ1-6; D is unresolved. CDR3 length equals 13 residues. The V gene lost 0 bases and the J gene lost 9 bases, with 9 bases spanning the gap. CDR1 is SQVTM, CDR2 ANQGSEA, per germline. The chain's CDR3 is CSVEDQVGSPLHF. The CDR3 bases are TGCAGCGTTGAAGATCAAGTCGGTTCACCCCTCCACTTT. The variable domain in full, with the rest retrieved from reference TRBV29-1 and TRBJ1-6, is SAVISQKPSRDICQRGTSLTIQCQVDSQVTMMFWYRQQPGQSLTLIATANQGSEATYESGFVIDKFPISRPNLTFSTLTVSNMSPEDSSIYLCSVEDQVGSPLHFGNGTRLTVT.

The CDR3: CASSILDSAYGYTF. The CDR3 DNA follows: TGTGCCAGCAGCATTCTAGACAGTGCTTATGGCTACACCTTC. This chain connects TRBV25-1 to TRBJ1-2; TRBD1 is a possible D gene (5 bases). Germline CDR1 and CDR2: MGHDK and SYGVNS. This CDR3 is built from 14 residues. Trimming shortened V by 6 bases and J by 5 bases, and 16 bases separated the two germline ends.

Turning to this clone: Mismatch with germline at one junction end may stem from a read error. The chain links TRBV11-1 to TRBJ2-4; perhaps TRBD2 as D (5 bases). This CDR3 is built from 16 residues. CDR1 and CDR2 (germline): SGHAT, FQDESV (reference sequence). DNA for the CDR3: TGTGCCAGCAGCCACGTAGGACTGACTTTCAAAACCATTCAGTACTTC. Translating gives CASSHVGLTFKTIQYF.

V gene TRBV1 combines with J gene TRBJ1-2; TRBD1, the table's D call, lacks a check against the DNA. TRBV1 is assigned pseudogene status. CDR3 size: 14 residues. CDR3 loop: CTSSQDTAQNGYTF. The CDR3 DNA sequence: TGCACCAGCAGCCAAGATACTGCACAGAATGGCTACACCTTC.

This CDR3 is CASKGLGGEPQHF. The CDR3 nucleotides are TGTGCCAGCAAGGGGCTGGGGGGAGAGCCCCAGCATTTT. V gene TRBV2 combines with J gene TRBJ1-5; the D gene is possibly TRBD1 (5 bases). Germline CDR1 and CDR2: SNHLY and FYNNEI. This CDR3 contains 13 residues. V lost 7 bases, J lost 8 bases, and 15 bases lay in between.

This clone came up a few times. This chain uses TRBV5-4 with TRBJ1-1; no firm D call. The CDR3 runs 11 residues. The germline gives CDR1 SGHNT, CDR2 YYREEE (reference sequence). V dropped 0 bases and J dropped 6 bases, with 3 bases sitting between them. The CDR3 is CASSLASEAFF. The CDR3 nucleotides read TGTGCCAGCAGCTTGGCCTCTGAAGCTTTCTTT.

This clone was observed a handful of times. V gene TRBV6-5 combines with J gene TRBJ1-6; perhaps TRBD1 as D (5 bases). V lost 2 bases and J 4 bases, leaving 9 bases between the germline ends. The CDR3 is 15 residues long. Germline assignment: CDR1 MNHEY and CDR2 SVGAGI. The CDR3 DNA is TGTGCCAGCAGTTACGGCCAGGGATATAATTCACCCCTCCACTTT. As protein: CASSYGQGYNSPLHF.